This TCR beta chain was sequenced for a study of response to subunit inactivated influenza vaccine. TCRdb used MiXCR to reprocess the RT-PCR reads, holding one entry per CDR3 protein. The sample has hundreds of thousands of distinct CDR3 sequences; more than 15% are singletons. This clonotype was observed at least ten times. V was trimmed by 1 base and J by 7 bases, leaving 5 bases between them. Germline V gives CDR1 SGHTA, CDR2 FQGNSA. CDR3 length: 13 amino acids. The chain links TRBV7-2 to TRBJ1-6; D unresolved. The sequence was collected from a man aged 50 to 60 who received an inactivated influenza vaccine. The sequencing here drew on PBMCs from blood, taken roughly 13 days after vaccination. CDR3 in DNA: TGTGCCAGCAGCTTAGAGACGAATTCACCCCTCCACTTT. It specifies CASSLETNSPLHF.